This T cell receptor (beta chain) was recorded in a study of blood T cell repertoires in COVID-19. Study background: Samples representing acute and convalescent COVID-19 were sourced from the United States, Italy and Spain. Nucleic acid was either cDNA or gDNA, and it came from T cells, B-cell-depleted T cells, or PBMCs.

V lost 0 bases to trimming and J lost 9 bases; unmatched junction nucleotides: 8. CDR1 is MNHNY, CDR2 SVGAGI, per germline (reference sequence). There are 15 residues in the CDR3. The authors' processing: Amplifying reference gene primers gave estimates of nucleated cell counts. Measured with immunoSEQ multiplex PCR; TCRdb has only the in-frame clones, and not every one. Clone size and the V and J calls come from that table; the DNA yielded D and trimming. Of roughly 250,000 clones listed, 70% to 85% are singletons. Sequencing used peripheral blood. J is TRBJ1-5 and V is TRBV6-6, with 7 nucleotides matching TRBD1. The sequence was collected from a woman aged 40 to 50 with active or convalescent COVID-19. As DNA, the CDR3 is TGTGCCAGCAGTTACTCGATAAGGTCAGGGGGGCCCCAGCATTTT. Protein product: CASSYSIRSGGPQHF.